Below, 32 T cell receptor beta chains from the same sample are listed, as sequenced in a study of vaccination and CD4 T cells after COVID-19. Their specific antigens are unknown. Noted treatment: roughly 11-day PBMC culture with coronavirus spike peptide pools or control peptides (ViraFEST assay). Sequencing of DNA taken from cultured CD4+ T cells relied on the Oncomine TCR Beta short-read assay. TCRdb ran MiXCR on the PCR reads and lists one entry per CDR3 protein. The sample yields around 19,000 distinct CDR3 sequences, roughly 51% seen once. The specimen sequenced was CD4+ T cells from blood, cultured in vitro. Receptor source: a human donor who had recovered from COVID-19.

The chain links TRBV7-9 to TRBJ2-3; D is ambiguous. Germline V gene data show CDR1 as SEHNR and CDR2 as FQNEAQ (reference sequence). Trimming pared 2 bases from V and 0 bases from J, leaving 9 bases between. This CDR3 is 15 amino acids long. The CDR3 loop reads CASSLFSRSTDTQYF. The DNA for the CDR3 is TGTGCCAGCAGCTTATTTTCTCGCAGCACAGATACGCAGTATTTT.

V is TRBV24-1 and J is TRBJ2-1; 10 bases map to TRBD1. Per germline, CDR1 KGHDR and CDR2 SFDVKD. Trimming removed 3 bases from V and 7 bases from J; junction bases left unmatched: 11. There are 17 residues in the CDR3. CDR3 DNA sequence: TGTGCCACCAGTGATCCGACAGGGGGCGTTCCTAGTAATGAGCAGTTCTTC. This encodes CATSDPTGGVPSNEQFF.

This chain links TRBV27 with TRBJ1-2; TRBD1 matches 8 bases. There are 16 residues in the CDR3. In germline, CDR1 is MNHEY, CDR2 SMNVEV (reference sequence). J gave up 4 bases and V 5 bases, and 12 bases lay outside the gene matches. The CDR3 region has the DNA TGTGCCAGCAGTCCGACGGGGGACAGGCTTAGCTATGGCTACACCTTC. As protein: CASSPTGDRLSYGYTF.

This clonotype was counted between two and nine times. The rearrangement joins TRBV7-9 to TRBJ2-7; D is perhaps TRBD1 or TRBD2 (6 bases each). CDR1 and CDR2 (germline): SEHNR, FQNEAQ (reference sequence). The CDR3 runs to 17 residues. V was clipped by 1 base and J by 5 bases, with 21 bases between them. As DNA, the CDR3 is TGTGCCAGCAGCTTAGGGAGGGGGGCGCAGCCTGAGCACGAGCAGTACTTC. Protein: CASSLGRGAQPEHEQYF.

The rearrangement joins TRBV20-1 to TRBJ1-2; no definite D call. V lost 2 bases, J lost 10 bases, and 8 bases lay in between. The CDR3 consists of 10 residues. Germline V lookup: CDR1 DFQATT, CDR2 SNEGSKA (reference sequence). This CDR3 reads CSARNTDYTF. In DNA form, the CDR3 reads TGCAGTGCTAGAAATACGGACTACACCTTC.

J is TRBJ1-3 and V is TRBV6-1; a weak D match, TRBD1 (5 bases). V was trimmed by 6 bases and J by 0 bases, leaving 9 bases between them. The CDR3 extends over 14 amino acids. Germline V CDR1 and CDR2: MNHNS, SASEGT. The CDR3 loop is CASRPGGSGNTIYF. CDR3 sequence (DNA): TGTGCCAGCAGGCCGGGGGGCTCTGGAAACACCATATATTTT.

The chain links TRBV20-1 to TRBJ2-4, with D uncertain. V was pared by 2 bases and J by 2 bases, with 10 bases between. The germline V gene has CDR1 DFQATT and CDR2 SNEGSKA (reference sequence). The CDR3 spans 14 residues. The CDR3 sequence is CSARSPEPKNIQYF. The DNA for the CDR3 is TGCAGTGCTAGAAGTCCTGAACCCAAAAACATTCAGTACTTC.

V gene TRBV6-1 combines with J gene TRBJ2-3, with D hard to call. This CDR3 contains 13 residues. V was shortened by 2 bases and J by 6 bases, with 9 bases between the two germline ends. Germline V CDR1 and CDR2: MNHNS, SASEGT. Here the CDR3 DNA reads TGTGCCAGCAGTGAAAGCCCCCCCGATACGCAGTATTTT. Its translation is CASSESPPDTQYF.

V and J are TRBV7-9 and TRBJ2-1; D unclear. The CDR3 extends over 13 amino acids. Trimming removed 3 bases at V and 1 base at J, with 4 bases between. Germline V lookup: CDR1 SEHNR, CDR2 FQNEAQ (reference sequence). For the CDR3, the DNA is TGTGCCAGCAGCTTTTCATCCTACAATGAGCAGTTCTTC. It yields the protein CASSFSSYNEQFF.

The rearrangement links TRBV20-1 to TRBJ2-5; a possible D gene is TRBD2 (5 bases). CDR1 DFQATT and CDR2 SNEGSKA come from the germline V gene (reference sequence). The CDR3 runs to 13 residues. V lost 5 bases, J lost 7 bases, and 17 bases lay in between. The CDR3 loop reads CSASDRGQRTQYF. CDR3 in DNA: TGCAGTGCTTCAGACCGAGGGCAGCGGACCCAGTACTTC.

The chain joins TRBV12-2 to TRBJ1-6; the table gives TRBD1 as D, unverified against the DNA. TRBV12-2 is a pseudogene. This CDR3 has 17 residues. The CDR3 region has the DNA TGTGCAAGTCGCCGTTGGGGCAGCCGACACCATAATTCACCCCTCCACTTT. This codes for CASRRWGSRHHNSPLHF.

The chain uses TRBV11-3 and TRBJ2-3; 7 bases are a match to TRBD1. V dropped 4 bases and J dropped 1; count of bases not matched to a gene: 8. The germline gives CDR1 SGHNT, CDR2 YENEEA. This CDR3 has 16 amino acids. The CDR3 bases are TGTGCCAGCAGCTCACAGGGGTTTTATGGCACAGATACGCAGTATTTT. Protein: CASSSQGFYGTDTQYF.

The chain uses TRBV27 and TRBJ1-1, with D possibly matching TRBD1 (6 bases). The ends were cut back, 5 bases at V and 0 bases at J, with 13 bases in the middle. CDR3 length: 15 residues. Germline V lookup: CDR1 MNHEY, CDR2 SMNVEV (reference sequence). In DNA, the CDR3 is TGTGCCAGCAGTGCCGAGGGACAAATGAACACTGAAGCTTTCTTT. This translates into CASSAEGQMNTEAFF.

V gene TRBV20-1 combines with J gene TRBJ1-2, with a weak D call TRBD1 (5 bases). The V end was cut by 3 bases, the J end by 8 bases, with 10 bases between. CDR1 is DFQATT and CDR2 is SNEGSKA in the germline V gene (reference sequence). The CDR3 extends over 11 amino acids. Written as DNA, the CDR3 is TGCAGTGCTAGGGAGGGGAGGGGCTACACCTTC. The encoded protein is CSAREGRGYTF.

The chain carries TRBV28 and TRBJ1-5, with a weak D call TRBD1 (6 bases). Trimming stripped 3 bases from V and 0 bases from J, with 15 bases between. There are 17 residues in the CDR3. Germline V gives CDR1 MDHEN, CDR2 SYDVKM. The CDR3 is CASSLYIGGNSNQPQHF. The CDR3 bases are TGTGCCAGCAGTTTGTATATAGGGGGGAATAGCAATCAGCCCCAGCATTTT.

This chain uses TRBV6-1 with TRBJ1-1; D perhaps matches TRBD1 (5 bases). CDR1 and CDR2 (germline): MNHNS, SASEGT. Trimming pared 8 bases from V and 1 base from J, leaving 11 bases between. The CDR3 length is 13 residues. CDR3 sequence reads: CASWGGKNTEAFF. CDR3 sequence (DNA): TGTGCCAGCTGGGGGGGGAAGAACACTGAAGCTTTCTTT.

The V gene is TRBV27, the J gene TRBJ2-1, with 9 bases matching TRBD2. J lost 6 bases, V lost 7 bases, and 10 bases had no gene match. Germline V gene data show CDR1 as MNHEY and CDR2 as SMNVEV (reference sequence). The CDR3 has 15 residues. CDR3 in DNA: TGTGCCAGCACTCAGGGGCTAGCGGGATCCAATGAGCAGTTCTTC. Encoded protein: CASTQGLAGSNEQFF.

This CDR3 reads CASSRGGYNSPLHF. The CDR3 DNA follows: TGTGCCAGCAGCCGGGGTGGATATAATTCACCCCTCCACTTT. The chain employs TRBV6-1 and TRBJ1-6; D is uncertain. The V gene lost 6 bases and the J gene lost 4 bases, with 10 bases spanning the gap. Germline V lookup: CDR1 MNHNS, CDR2 SASEGT. This CDR3 contains 14 residues.

The chain uses TRBV9 and TRBJ2-7; either TRBD1 or TRBD2 may fit D (5 bases each). V was trimmed by 4 bases and J by 4 bases, leaving 15 bases between them. The CDR3 loop spans 14 amino acids. CDR1 is SGDLS and CDR2 is YYNGEE in the germline V gene. The CDR3 DNA reads as TGTGCCAGCAGCCCGAGAGGGGCACGATACGAGCAGTACTTC. This codes for CASSPRGARYEQYF.

This chain connects TRBV2 to TRBJ2-7; no clear D. The germline gives CDR1 SNHLY, CDR2 FYNNEI. The CDR3 consists of 16 residues. V was shortened by 2 bases and J by 4 bases, with 18 bases between the two germline ends. CDR3 sequence: CASSEHSTGTPYEQYF. CDR3 in DNA: TGTGCCAGCAGTGAACATTCGACGGGCACACCTTACGAGCAGTACTTC.

This clonotype has just a few counts. V usage is TRBV18 and J usage is TRBJ1-1; D remains ambiguous. V was clipped by 3 bases and J by 3 bases, with 8 bases between them. Germline CDR1 reads KGHSH; CDR2 reads LQKENI. The CDR3 is 13 amino acids. In nucleotides, the CDR3 is TGTGCCAGCTCACCGGGAGTGGACACTGAAGCTTTCTTT. Encoded protein: CASSPGVDTEAFF.

In this sample, this clonotype turned up a few times. The chain links TRBV27 to TRBJ2-3; no reliable D call. The germline V and J ends were trimmed by 9 bases and 0 bases, with 13 bases remaining between them. CDR3 length equals 14 residues. CDR1 is MNHEY and CDR2 is SMNVEV in the germline V gene (reference sequence). The CDR3 DNA reads as TGTGCCAGAGCAACGGATGCTAGCACAGATACGCAGTATTTT. Encoded protein: CARATDASTDTQYF.

The chain employs TRBV7-9 and TRBJ1-2; D is unclear. The CDR3 sequence is 13 residues long. The V end lost 2 bases, the J end lost 4 bases, and 8 bases lay between the germline ends. In germline, CDR1 is SEHNR, CDR2 FQNEAQ (reference sequence). In nucleotides, the CDR3 is TGTGCCAGCAGCTTAATCGAGGGCTATGGCTACACCTTC. Amino acid sequence: CASSLIEGYGYTF.

The chain couples TRBV9 to TRBJ1-2; 7 positions agree with TRBD1. Trimming at V came to 0 bases and at J to 1 base, leaving 0 bases not matched to a gene. The CDR3 spans 14 residues. Germline CDR1 SGDLS, CDR2 YYNGEE. The CDR3 DNA follows: TGTGCCAGCAGCGTAGACAGGGGTAACTATGGCTACACCTTC. It yields the protein CASSVDRGNYGYTF.

This clonotype was counted a few times. V gene TRBV19 combines with J gene TRBJ1-5, with 8 positions matching TRBD1. The CDR3 runs to 15 residues. In germline, CDR1 is LNHDA, CDR2 SQIVND (reference sequence). J gave up 4 bases and V 8 bases, and 10 bases lay outside the gene matches. CDR3 DNA: TGTGCCAGTTCGACAGGGGTAGGCGGGAATCAGCCCCAGCATTTT. This sequence encodes CASSTGVGGNQPQHF. Full variable domain (missing parts from reference TRBV19 and TRBJ1-5): DGGITQSPKYLFRKEGQNVTLSCEQNLNHDAMYWYRQDPGQGLRLIYYSQIVNDFQKGDIAEGYSVSREKKESFPLTVTSAQKNPTAFYLCASSTGVGGNQPQHFGDGTRLSIL.

The V gene is TRBV11-2, the J gene TRBJ2-1; D is possibly TRBD2 (6 bases). Germline V gene data show CDR1 as SGHAT and CDR2 as FQNNGV. Trimming pared 1 base from V and 4 bases from J, leaving 11 bases between. The CDR3 runs 15 residues. The CDR3 DNA reads as TGTGCCAGCAGCTTAGTAGTGACTAGATACAATGAGCAGTTCTTC. Its translation is CASSLVVTRYNEQFF.

The chain employs TRBV12-3 or TRBV12-4 and TRBJ1-5; TRBD1 might be the D (6 bases). Trimming shortened V by 2 bases and J by 7 bases, and 12 bases separated the two germline ends. This CDR3 comprises 14 residues. For the CDR3, the DNA is TGTGCCAGCAGTTTACACAGGGTTGAACAGCCCCAGCATTTT. This encodes CASSLHRVEQPQHF.

V usage is TRBV6-4 and J usage is TRBJ2-3; D gene ambiguous. This CDR3 is built from 13 residues. V dropped 3 bases and J dropped 3 bases, with 7 bases sitting between them. The germline V gene has CDR1 MRHNA and CDR2 SNTAGT. The DNA of the CDR3 is TGTGCCAGCAGTGAGTCTCCGACAGATACGCAGTATTTT. The encoded protein is CASSESPTDTQYF.

This clonotype was counted a few times. V usage is TRBV20-1 and J usage is TRBJ1-5; possibly TRBD1 for D (6 bases). CDR3 size: 16 residues. Trimming removed 5 bases at V and 1 base at J, with 18 bases between. CDR1 is DFQATT, CDR2 SNEGSKA, per germline (reference sequence). The CDR3 DNA follows: TGCAGTGCTGGGGGCGCGGGGGGTACGAGCAATCAGCCCCAGCATTTT. Translating it yields CSAGGAGGTSNQPQHF.

A single count supports this clonotype. J is TRBJ1-5 and V is TRBV30, with D perhaps TRBD1 (6 bases). Looked up from germline, CDR1 is GTSNPN and CDR2 is SVGIG (reference sequence). This CDR3 comprises 15 residues. V was pared by 0 bases and J by 2 bases, with 11 bases between. This CDR3 reads CAWSVGGGGNQPQHF. CDR3 coding DNA: TGTGCCTGGAGTGTAGGGGGGGGCGGCAATCAGCCCCAGCATTTT.

V is TRBV6-2 or TRBV6-3 and J is TRBJ1-2, with 8 bases aligning to TRBD1. With V trimmed by 4 bases and J by 3 bases, 7 bases remained unmatched. The CDR3 runs to 15 residues. Germline CDR1 reads MNHEY; CDR2 reads SVGEGT. CDR3 region: CASSLRQGTYYGYTF. The CDR3 nucleotides read TGTGCCAGCAGTTTGAGACAGGGGACCTACTATGGCTACACCTTC.

There are a few counts of this clonotype. V is TRBV2 and J is TRBJ1-2, with D possibly being TRBD1 (6 bases). V dropped 6 bases and J dropped 7 bases, with 21 bases sitting between them. CDR1 is SNHLY and CDR2 is FYNNEI in the germline V gene. CDR3 length equals 15 residues. CDR3 sequence: CASRPTAGAVGGYTF. The CDR3 DNA reads as TGTGCCAGCAGGCCGACCGCAGGGGCGGTGGGTGGCTACACCTTC.